A selection of T cell receptor beta chains follows, all from one sample in a study of blood T cell repertoires in COVID-19. Sequencing was performed with immunoSEQ multiplex PCR; in TCRdb, only in-frame clones are kept and a portion is missing. Counted here are roughly 170,000 clones, about 87% occurring once; the ten biggest clones make up around 13%. Sequenced input: peripheral blood. The origin of the receptors is a woman between 65 and 79 years old with COVID-19, enrolled during active disease. Both conserved end residues are trimmed from each CDR3. Rows give clone size only sometimes, using once, few, many, or a class for an expanded clone.

j_call cdr3_length v_call clone_size cdr3_aa
TRBJ2-1 14 TRBV27 - ASSSGLAGWRDEQF
TRBJ2-2 13 TRBV7-2 - ASSLAHGMPGELF
TRBJ2-2 12 TRBV24-1 - ATEKTDLSGELF
TRBJ1-5 11 TRBV7-9 - AGARGSNQPQH
TRBJ1-5 16 TRBV23-1 - ASSQSAGGDRPGQPQH
TRBJ2-7 12 TRBV20-1 - SASPVYFSYEQY
TRBJ1-2 15 TRBV5-1 - ASSSGTDSLSYYGYT
TRBJ2-7 12 TRBV11-2 - ASRYSGIVNEQY
TRBJ2-7 13 TRBV28 - ASRTSGSGSYEQY
TRBJ2-7 12 TRBV3-1/TRBV3-2 once ASSPGQGTYEQY
TRBJ1-6 11 TRBV11-2 once ASSDQGNSPLH
TRBJ2-3 16 TRBV11-2 - ASSRQGPLFPSTDTQY
TRBJ2-7 12 TRBV21-1 - ASSKTLLAGTQY
TRBJ1-2 10 TRBV6-5 - ASSYSRDGYT
TRBJ1-1 13 TRBV7-9 - ASSHWGRVATEAF
TRBJ2-7 13 TRBV7-2 - ASSFTSGSSYEQY
TRBJ2-1 16 TRBV6-2/TRBV6-3 few ASSYTLRGPSSYNEQF
TRBJ2-1 13 TRBV5-4 few ASSLGGSSYNEQF
TRBJ1-1 11 TRBV18 few ASSNRGRTEAF
TRBJ2-2 14 TRBV25-1 - ASSSLGVLNTGELF
TRBJ2-7 12 TRBV9 - ASSAPESLGEQY
TRBJ2-1 10 TRBV6-6 - ASSDRVNEQF
TRBJ1-1 14 TRBV4-3 - ASSQDPWGGNTEAF
TRBJ2-1 15 TRBV3-1/TRBV3-2 - ASSQVGIAGGTDEQF
TRBJ2-7 14 TRBV2 - ASRGPPGQGSHEQY
TRBJ1-1 11 TRBV19 - ASSHRGSTEAF
TRBJ2-1 13 TRBV4-1 - ASSHRRGLDNEQF
TRBJ2-5 10 TRBV12-3/TRBV12-4 - ASSFSFVPQY
TRBJ2-7 14 TRBV18 once ASSPVRTSGIGEQY
TRBJ1-4 12 TRBV12-5 - ASGGGTGMEKLF
TRBJ1-5 12 TRBV5-4 - ASSQAGGNQPQH
TRBJ2-7 12 TRBV6-5 - ASSPQLGGYEQY
TRBJ1-1 12 TRBV28 few ASSKLLGVTEAF
TRBJ2-5 14 TRBV11-2 - ASSLGSSGTVETQY
TRBJ1-1 11 TRBV15 - ATSRATGHEAF
TRBJ2-3 12 TRBV4-1 once ASSQVSSTDTQY
TRBJ1-3 14 TRBV3-1/TRBV3-2 - ASSQGDRAWGNTIY
TRBJ2-1 19 TRBV5-1 - ASSLLPPGTSGNYRDNEQF
TRBJ1-2 10 TRBV6-1 - ASSELDRGYT
TRBJ2-2 13 TRBV28 few ASSLTGFNTGELF
TRBJ1-5 10 TRBV10-3 few AISAGNQPQH
TRBJ2-3 14 TRBV7-3 - ASSLTASGSADTQY
TRBJ1-2 12 TRBV28 - ASRTGGEVVGYT
TRBJ2-1 13 TRBV18 - ASSPGSGSIYEQF
TRBJ1-5 12 TRBV6-1 - ASSTGTRYQPQH
TRBJ2-7 12 TRBV3-1/TRBV3-2 once ASSPPGQGSAQY
TRBJ2-2 13 TRBV11-3 - ASSPPTPVTGELF
TRBJ2-3 12 TRBV29-1 - SGRLAGDTDTQY
TRBJ1-5 14 TRBV19 - ASSLADFASNQPQH
TRBJ2-1 13 TRBV5-1 - ASSWRSGTDNEQF
TRBJ2-2 12 TRBV30 - AWNRDSNTGELF
TRBJ2-7 11 TRBV6-1 - ASSDPVPYEQY
TRBJ2-5 12 TRBV7-2 - ASSLELSQETQY